Listed here are 25 T cell receptor beta chains from one sample, sequenced in a study of T cell repertoires in cytomegalovirus infection. MiXCR, run by TCRdb on the reads, gives a single entry per CDR3 protein. The sample lists 110,000 to 150,000 distinct CDR3 sequences, 25% to 35% seen once, with about 50% in the top ten. These receptors' targets are unknown. The sample here was CD8+ T cells from cultured PBMCs, taken from culture after CMV antigen stimulation. Receptors originate from a human donor in good health (CMV status not recorded). Some clones in this sample may be carry-over from other donors' samples.

The CDR3 DNA follows: TGTGCCAGCAGCCAGGGGTACTACGAGCAGTACTTC. This sequence encodes CASSQGYYEQYF. The chain recombines TRBV12-3 or TRBV12-4 with TRBJ2-7; maybe TRBD1 (6 bases). The CDR3 consists of 12 residues. Trimming stripped 6 bases from V and 3 bases from J, with 9 bases between.

This clonotype has just a few counts. The chain uses TRBV7-9 and TRBJ1-1, with 7 positions matching TRBD1. The CDR3 sequence is 16 residues long. Trimming at V came to 6 bases and at J to 7 bases, leaving 17 bases not matched to a gene. Germline lookup yields CDR1 SEHNR and CDR2 FQNEAQ (reference sequence). CDR3 sequence: CASSYDGTAARYEAFF. In nucleotides, the CDR3 is TGTGCCAGCAGTTATGATGGGACAGCGGCGAGATATGAAGCTTTCTTT.

V gene TRBV19 combines with J gene TRBJ2-7; the match to TRBD1 covers 11 bases. V shed 6 bases and J 3 bases; nucleotides not matched to a gene: 7. There are 15 residues in the CDR3. Per germline, CDR1 LNHDA and CDR2 SQIVND (reference sequence). This chain's CDR3 is CASRPGTGGFYEQYF. As DNA, the CDR3 is TGTGCCAGTAGGCCCGGGACAGGGGGTTTCTACGAGCAGTACTTC.

This clonotype has only a few counts. This chain joins TRBV19 and TRBJ1-4; no clear D gene. CDR3 length: 13 amino acids. Trimming removed 6 bases at V and 5 bases at J, with 10 bases between. Germline CDR1 LNHDA, CDR2 SQIVND (reference sequence). The CDR3 bases are TGTGCCAGTAGAGAAGAAGAGAATGAAAAACTGTTTTTT. This sequence encodes CASREEENEKLFF.

The CDR3 region is CASSQLHPTGSYGYTF. In DNA, the CDR3 is TGCGCCAGCAGCCAATTACACCCAACGGGTTCCTATGGCTACACCTTC. The chain is built from TRBV4-1 and TRBJ1-2; no clear D. CDR1 and CDR2 from the germline V gene are MGHRA and YSYEKL. Trimming stripped 2 bases from V and 4 bases from J, with 17 bases between. The CDR3 has 16 amino acids.

This sequence joins TRBV7-2 and TRBJ2-5; the D is unclear. Germline V gives CDR1 SGHTA, CDR2 FQGNSA. V lost 8 bases and J lost 5, with 24 bases in between. The CDR3 has 16 residues. The CDR3 DNA reads TGTGCCAGCGGCAAAGTCGGTCGGCAGCTCGGGGAGACCCAGTACTTC. Residues: CASGKVGRQLGETQYF.

This clonotype has only a few counts. This sequence joins TRBV10-3 and TRBJ2-5, with TRBD2 matching over 12 bases. The CDR3 covers 15 residues. V dropped 4 bases and J dropped 1; count of bases not matched to a gene: 1. Germline V gives CDR1 ENHRY, CDR2 SYGVKD. DNA for the CDR3: TGTGCCATCAGTGGGACTAGCGGGGCCCAAGAGACCCAGTACTTC. This translates into CAISGTSGAQETQYF.

This clonotype was detected ten times or more. The V gene is TRBV6-5, the J gene TRBJ1-2; TRBD1 matches 9 bases. Germline V gene lookup returns CDR1 MNHEY and CDR2 SVGAGI. The junction had 6 bases not matched to a gene; V was cut back by 10 bases and J by 6 bases. The CDR3 loop spans 12 amino acids. CDR3 sequence: CATLQGADGYTF. DNA for the CDR3: TGTGCCACACTACAGGGGGCCGATGGCTACACCTTC.

The sample holds a few counts of this clonotype. This chain links TRBV25-1 with TRBJ2-5; D gene ambiguous. The CDR3 has 11 amino acids. Germline CDR1 MGHDK, CDR2 SYGVNS. Trimming left V 3 bases short and J 4 bases short, with 3 bases between. In nucleotides, the CDR3 is TGTGCCAGCAGTGATATAGAGACCCAGTACTTC. Amino acid sequence: CASSDIETQYF.

This clonotype was observed a few times. The rearrangement uses TRBV12-3 or TRBV12-4 and TRBJ1-2, with D possibly matching TRBD1 (5 bases). The germline V and J ends were trimmed by 7 bases and 8 bases, with 17 bases remaining between them. CDR3 length: 13 residues. This CDR3 reads CASTTPGRVGYTF. CDR3 DNA: TGTGCCAGCACCACCCCGGGCAGGGTAGGCTACACCTTC.

Turning to this clonotype: Just one base apart from a much larger clone, this may be a read error. This chain uses TRBV7-9 with TRBJ1-5; tentative D call: TRBD1 (5 bases). Germline CDR1 is SEHNR and CDR2 is FQNEAQ (reference sequence). Trimming removed 2 bases from V and 6 bases from J, with 11 bases in between. The CDR3 runs 14 residues. CDR3 loop: CASSLIRVGQPQHF. CDR3 DNA sequence: TGTGCCAGCAGCTTAATCAGGGTGGGTCAGCCCCAGCATTTT. The full variable domain, completed using reference TRBV7-9 and TRBJ1-5, is DTGVSQNPRHKITKRGQNVTFRCDPISEHNRLYWYRQTLGQGPEFLTYFQNEAQLEKSRLLSDRFSAERPKGSFSTLEIQRTEQGDSAMYLCASSLIRVGQPQHFGDGTRLSIL.

The J gene is TRBJ2-7, the V gene TRBV7-2; 12 bases are shared with TRBD2. This CDR3 spans 17 amino acids. Trimming at V came to 2 bases and at J to 0 bases, leaving 5 bases not matched to a gene. Per the germline V gene, CDR1 is SGHTA and CDR2 is FQGNSA. The CDR3 region has the DNA TGTGCCAGCAGCTTATTACTAGCGGGGGGCAGCTCCTACGAGCAGTACTTC. Translating it yields CASSLLLAGGSSYEQYF.

The genes are TRBV27 and TRBJ2-7; D not certain. Per the germline V gene, CDR1 is MNHEY and CDR2 is SMNVEV (reference sequence). CDR3 length: 12 amino acids. V gave up 7 bases and J gave up 2 bases, with 9 bases separating them. The DNA of the CDR3 is TGTGCCAGCATTGGCGGTCCCTACGAGCAGTACTTC. Translated: CASIGGPYEQYF.

The genes are TRBV2 and TRBJ2-3, with TRBD2 identical over 8 bases. Germline loops: CDR1 SNHLY, CDR2 FYNNEI. The CDR3 loop spans 13 amino acids. V lost 7 bases to trimming and J lost 9 bases; unmatched junction nucleotides: 9. The CDR3 DNA reads as TGTGCCAGCACGGGGGGGGGCCCGGACACGCAGTATTTT. As protein: CASTGGGPDTQYF.

This clonotype occurred a few times. CDR3 sequence reads: CASSPLWSTEAFF. The CDR3 region has the DNA TGTGCCAGCAGCCCCCTCTGGTCCACTGAAGCTTTCTTT. The chain links TRBV7-2 to TRBJ1-1, with D hard to call. This CDR3 region has 13 residues. V shed 5 bases and J shed 4 bases, with 11 bases lying between them. The germline gives CDR1 SGHTA, CDR2 FQGNSA.

The sample holds a few counts of this clonotype. V gene TRBV6-5 combines with J gene TRBJ2-3; the match to TRBD2 covers 10 bases. Germline V gives CDR1 MNHEY, CDR2 SVGAGI. V trimming: 0 bases; J trimming: 3 bases; junction bases outside the gene matches: 3. This CDR3 has 16 residues. The chain's CDR3 is CASSYSSSGGTDTQYF. CDR3 in DNA: TGTGCCAGCAGTTACTCCAGTAGCGGGGGGACAGATACGCAGTATTTT.

This rearrangement joins TRBV13 to TRBJ2-7, with 8 bases aligning to TRBD2. Germline assignment: CDR1 PRHDT and CDR2 FYEKMQ (reference sequence). The CDR3 length is 14 residues. Trimming took 2 bases from V and 5 from J; bases not matched to a gene: 5. CDR3 sequence (DNA): TGTGCCAGCAGCTTATTTGCGGGGGGCCACGAGCAGTACTTC. Its protein product is CASSLFAGGHEQYF.

This chain links TRBV20-1 with TRBJ1-2, with D tentatively TRBD1 (6 bases). The CDR3 spans 15 residues. Trimming pared 1 base from V and 7 bases from J, leaving 19 bases between. Germline loops: CDR1 DFQATT, CDR2 SNEGSKA (reference sequence). The CDR3 loop reads CSARGQVGPSGGYTF. For the CDR3, the DNA is TGCAGTGCTAGAGGACAGGTGGGCCCGTCAGGTGGCTACACCTTC.

The V and J genes are TRBV25-1 and TRBJ1-1; D is uncertain. CDR3 size: 14 residues. V lost 5 bases to trimming and J lost 4 bases, with 14 bases between them. Germline values: CDR1 MGHDK, CDR2 SYGVNS. Written as DNA, the CDR3 is TGTGCCAGCAGTTCCAGGACCGGCGGCACTGAAGCTTTCTTT. Translating gives CASSSRTGGTEAFF.

The J gene is TRBJ1-1, the V gene TRBV7-8; D is unclear. Germline CDR1 and CDR2: SGHVS and FQNEAQ. The CDR3 consists of 14 residues. Deletions cut 5 bases from V and 0 bases from J, with 10 bases between. The CDR3 nucleotides are TGTGCCAGCAGCAAAGAAAACATGAACACTGAAGCTTTCTTT. This codes for CASSKENMNTEAFF.

In this sample, this clonotype turned up many times. The chain employs TRBV6-5 and TRBJ1-2; tentatively, D is TRBD1 (5 bases). The CDR3 runs 16 residues. V shed 0 bases and J shed 4 bases, with 15 bases lying between them. Looked up from germline, CDR1 is MNHEY and CDR2 is SVGAGI. The DNA for the CDR3 is TGTGCCAGCAGTTACTCTAGGGCAGGGCCGAGCTATGGCTACACCTTC. Its translation: CASSYSRAGPSYGYTF.

The chain links TRBV28 to TRBJ2-5; D uncertain. Trimming stripped 10 bases from V and 2 bases from J, with 14 bases between. Germline values: CDR1 MDHEN, CDR2 SYDVKM. The length of the CDR3 is 13 residues. Written as DNA, the CDR3 is TGTGCCACTACCGAACAGATACAAGAGACCCAGTACTTC. This translates into CATTEQIQETQYF.

This clonotype was counted at least ten times. The chain uses TRBV6-1 and TRBJ2-7; TRBD1 matches 9 bases. The CDR3 is 15 residues long. Germline values: CDR1 MNHNS, CDR2 SASEGT. The junction had 10 bases not matched to a gene; V was cut back by 5 bases and J by 5 bases. CDR3 sequence: CASSLGTGKRDEQYF. In DNA, the CDR3 is TGTGCCAGCAGTCTGGGGACAGGGAAACGGGACGAGCAGTACTTC.

This clonotype has more than one count but fewer than ten. The chain carries TRBV6-1 and TRBJ2-1; D uncertain. CDR1 and CDR2 (germline): MNHNS, SASEGT. CDR3 length: 14 residues. V lost 1 base to trimming and J lost 3 bases, with 7 bases between them. The CDR3: CASSEVRNYNEQFF. The CDR3 DNA reads TGTGCCAGCAGTGAAGTCAGAAACTACAATGAGCAGTTCTTC.

Details on this clonotype: A read error is possible here, since a much larger clone lies one base away. This chain links TRBV7-9 with TRBJ2-1; the D call may be TRBD1 or TRBD2 (6 bases each). Germline-derived CDR1 and CDR2 are SEHNR and FQNEAQ (reference sequence). CDR3 size: 16 residues. DNA for the CDR3: TGTGCCAGCAGCTTAGCGACACCGGGGGCCTACGATGAGCAGTTCTTC. Its protein is CASSLATPGAYDEQFF.